The 18 T cell receptor beta chains below were found in one sample sequenced in a study of shared clonotypes between healthy human individuals. Sequenced by immunoSEQ multiplex PCR; TCRdb stores in-frame clones only, minus some. The table lists about 600,000 clones, 97% of them singletons. The sequenced sample was naive CD4+ T cells sorted from blood. Subset defined: CD45RA+ positively selected. Receptor source: a woman in her 30s in good health.

The chain couples TRBV28 to TRBJ2-3; 7 nucleotides align to TRBD2. CDR1 is MDHEN, CDR2 SYDVKM, per germline. The CDR3 is 14 residues long. V lost 4 bases and J lost 4; bases outside the gene matches: 5. The CDR3 DNA is TGTGCCAGCAGTTCGAGCGGGGAGTCAGATACGCAGTATTTT. Amino acid sequence: CASSSSGESDTQYF. The whole variable domain, remainder taken from reference TRBV28 and TRBJ2-3, is DVKVTQSSRYLVKRTGEKVFLECVQDMDHENMFWYRQDPGLGLRLIYFSYDVKMKEKGDIPEGYSVSREKKERFSLILESASTNQTSMYLCASSSSGESDTQYFGPGTRLTVL.

The chain links TRBV19 to TRBJ2-2, with 7 bases fitting TRBD2. From germline, CDR1 is LNHDA and CDR2 SQIVND (reference sequence). Trimming removed 6 bases from V and 9 bases from J; junction bases left unmatched: 13. The CDR3 covers 15 residues. The CDR3 region is CASRSLAGVVRELFF. DNA of the CDR3: TGTGCCAGTAGGTCTCTCGCGGGGGTAGTGAGGGAGCTGTTTTTT.

This chain connects TRBV2 to TRBJ1-5, with 12 bases lining up with TRBD1. Trimming took 4 bases from V and 1 from J; bases not matched to a gene: 8. Per the germline V gene, CDR1 is SNHLY and CDR2 is FYNNEI. The CDR3 covers 18 residues. The CDR3 coding sequence is TGTGCCAGCAGTGGAGGGACAGGGGGCGTGAGGAGCAATCAGCCCCAGCATTTT. Translated: CASSGGTGGVRSNQPQHF.

CDR3 bases: TGTGCCAGCAGTTTCGGACAGGGGGCGTCTAAGAACTATGGCTACACCTTC. It codes for CASSFGQGASKNYGYTF. The chain employs TRBV28 and TRBJ1-2; 11 bases agree with TRBD1. The CDR3 contains 17 residues. After removal of 3 bases from V and 2 bases from J, the junction contained 8 bases not matched to a gene. Germline V lookup: CDR1 MDHEN, CDR2 SYDVKM.

The sample holds one count of this clone. Written as DNA, the CDR3 is TGTGCCAGCAGCCAGCTATCTGGAAACACCATATATTTT. This translates into CASSQLSGNTIYF. The genes are TRBV5-8 and TRBJ1-3; D is uncertain. CDR3 size: 13 residues. Looked up from germline, CDR1 is SGHTS and CDR2 is YDEGEE. Trimming stripped 4 bases from V and 1 base from J, with 6 bases between.

Worth noting for this clone: Other nucleotide sequences in the sample specify the same CDR3. The gene calls are TRBV27 and TRBJ2-7; the D is unclear. This CDR3 comprises 13 residues. V lost 3 bases and J lost 0, with 6 bases in between. Germline assignment: CDR1 MNHEY and CDR2 SMNVEV (reference sequence). The CDR3 nucleotides are TGTGCCAGCAGTTTTTCCAACTCCTACGAGCAGTACTTC. Its translation: CASSFSNSYEQYF.

The rearrangement uses TRBV27 and TRBJ2-7; 8 bases agree with TRBD2. Germline CDR1 reads MNHEY; CDR2 reads SMNVEV (reference sequence). Germline trimming cut 8 bases from V and 5 bases from J; bases unmatched to any gene: 14. This CDR3 region has 15 residues. CDR3 bases: TGTGCCAGCCCGGGGAGCGGGAGAGATTTCGACGAGCAGTACTTC. Protein sequence: CASPGSGRDFDEQYF.

This clone is a singleton in its sample. The J gene is TRBJ2-7, the V gene TRBV6-6; D is perhaps TRBD1 (6 bases). The CDR3 is made up of 15 amino acids. V gave up 7 bases and J gave up 4 bases, with 20 bases separating them. Germline V gene lookup returns CDR1 MNHNY and CDR2 SVGAGI (reference sequence). The CDR3 region is CASTQRPGVEYEQYF. The DNA for the CDR3 is TGTGCCAGCACTCAGAGGCCAGGGGTGGAGTACGAGCAGTACTTC.

The V call is TRBV10-3, the J call TRBJ1-3, with a weak D call TRBD1 (6 bases). The CDR3 consists of 13 residues. V was cut by 11 bases and J by 0 bases, with 11 bases left in between. Germline-derived CDR1 and CDR2 are ENHRY and SYGVKD. The CDR3 here is CALRDNSGNTIYF. In nucleotides, the CDR3 is TGTGCCCTCCGGGACAACTCTGGAAACACCATATATTTT.

This clone occurred once. The chain joins TRBV28 to TRBJ1-5; 7 bases map to TRBD1. The ends lost 2 bases at V and 1 base at J; junction bases unmatched: 11. CDR1 MDHEN and CDR2 SYDVKM come from the germline V gene. CDR3 length: 18 residues. DNA of the CDR3: TGTGCCAGCAGTTTACCCCAGGGGGGGATGATGAGCAATCAGCCCCAGCATTTT. Amino acids: CASSLPQGGMMSNQPQHF. The variable domain in full, completed from reference TRBV28 and TRBJ1-5, reads DVKVTQSSRYLVKRTGEKVFLECVQDMDHENMFWYRQDPGLGLRLIYFSYDVKMKEKGDIPEGYSVSREKKERFSLILESASTNQTSMYLCASSLPQGGMMSNQPQHFGDGTRLSIL.

Details on this clone: The sample has other DNA sequences that encode this CDR3 too. The chain has TRBV28 and TRBJ1-1; no definite D call. V dropped 1 base and J dropped 3 bases, with 0 bases sitting between them. This CDR3 is built from 11 residues. Germline V gives CDR1 MDHEN, CDR2 SYDVKM. The DNA for the CDR3 is TGTGCCAGCAGTTTATACACTGAAGCTTTCTTT. Translated, it gives CASSLYTEAFF. Full variable domain (remainder filled in from reference TRBV28 and TRBJ1-1): DVKVTQSSRYLVKRTGEKVFLECVQDMDHENMFWYRQDPGLGLRLIYFSYDVKMKEKGDIPEGYSVSREKKERFSLILESASTNQTSMYLCASSLYTEAFFGQGTRLTVV.

The rearrangement uses TRBV5-1 and TRBJ2-7; 13 bases match TRBD2. Germline CDR1 reads SGHRS; CDR2 reads YFSETQ. This CDR3 comprises 15 residues. After removal of 3 bases from V and 5 bases from J, the junction contained 5 bases not matched to a gene. CDR3 region: CASSSRTSGRHEQYF. In DNA form, the CDR3 reads TGCGCCAGCAGCTCCCGGACTAGCGGGAGACACGAGCAGTACTTC.

The CDR3, as DNA: TGTGCCAGCCGAGGGGGACAGGGCATGGGCACTGAAGCTTTCTTT. Translation gives CASRGGQGMGTEAFF. This sequence joins TRBV6-5 and TRBJ1-1; TRBD1 agrees at 9 bases. Germline CDR1 is MNHEY and CDR2 is SVGAGI. The CDR3 spans 15 residues. The junction had 11 bases not matched to a gene; V was cut back by 8 bases and J by 4 bases.

The rearrangement joins TRBV11-2 to TRBJ2-1; 7 positions agree with TRBD1. There are 15 residues in the CDR3. The junction had 7 bases not matched to a gene; V was cut back by 5 bases and J by 3 bases. Germline V lookup: CDR1 SGHAT, CDR2 FQNNGV. The CDR3: CASSPPGQNYNEQFF. DNA of the CDR3: TGTGCCAGCAGCCCCCCGGGACAGAACTACAATGAGCAGTTCTTC.

V and J are TRBV25-1 and TRBJ2-7; D is undetermined. V shed 2 bases and J shed 3 bases, with 2 bases lying between them. The CDR3 has 11 amino acids. The germline gives CDR1 MGHDK, CDR2 SYGVNS. The CDR3 DNA follows: TGTGCCAGCAGTGAAGGCTACGAGCAGTACTTC. This codes for CASSEGYEQYF.

The V call is TRBV5-1, the J call TRBJ2-7, with D possibly TRBD2 on 5 matching bases. The CDR3 spans 14 residues. Germline values: CDR1 SGHRS, CDR2 YFSETQ. V lost 6 bases to trimming and J lost 0 bases, with 13 bases between them. CDR3 sequence (DNA): TGCGCCAGCAAGGCGGGTAGCGCCTCCTACGAGCAGTACTTC. Protein: CASKAGSASYEQYF.

The chain is built from TRBV7-9 and TRBJ2-6, with 9 bases identical to TRBD1. Germline assignment: CDR1 SEHNR and CDR2 FQNEAQ (reference sequence). The CDR3 contains 17 residues. V gave up 5 bases and J gave up 2 bases; unmatched junction bases: 7. The chain's CDR3 is CASSLGQGLAGANVLTF. CDR3 bases: TGTGCCAGCAGCCTCGGACAGGGGCTCGCTGGGGCCAACGTCCTGACTTTC.

The chain carries TRBV7-3 and TRBJ1-5; the D is unclear. Germline V gene lookup returns CDR1 SGHTA and CDR2 FQGTGA. This CDR3 is built from 13 residues. V lost 5 bases and J lost 9, with 14 bases in between. CDR3 amino acids: CASSPDESSPQHF. The CDR3 DNA reads TGTGCCAGCAGCCCGGACGAATCGTCGCCCCAGCATTTT.